The 27 T cell receptor beta chains presented below share a single source sample, sequenced in a study of CD8 T cells in Susac syndrome. An amount of RNA that ranged from roughly 0.5 to 1 ug was reverse transcribed with random hexamers. TCRdb reprocessed the immunoSEQ multiplex PCR reads via MiXCR and lists one record per CDR3 protein. This table has 80,000 or so distinct CDR3 sequences, roughly 91% appearing once. Source material: CD4+ T cells from PBMCs. Receptor source: a human donor with Susac syndrome.

The rearrangement uses TRBV9 and TRBJ2-7; 8 bases align to TRBD1. The CDR3 loop spans 16 amino acids. Trimming removed 5 bases from V and 7 bases from J; junction bases left unmatched: 17. From germline, CDR1 is SGDLS and CDR2 YYNGEE. CDR3 coding DNA: TGTGCCAGCAGTCTTAGACAGGGGACCCAAACTGAGGAGCAGTACTTC. Translating it yields CASSLRQGTQTEEQYF.

This clonotype turned up a few times. The chain has TRBV5-1 and TRBJ2-2; D possibly corresponds to TRBD1 (6 bases). CDR1 and CDR2 from the germline V gene are SGHRS and YFSETQ. The V end lost 1 base, the J end lost 4 bases, and 8 bases lay between the germline ends. The CDR3 runs 14 residues. The CDR3 nucleotides read TGCGCCAGCAGCTTGACAGGGTCCACCGGGGAGCTGTTTTTT. It codes for CASSLTGSTGELFF.

The chain recombines TRBV28 with TRBJ1-5; D uncertain. The CDR3 extends over 16 amino acids. Trimming cost V 8 bases and J 0 bases, with 17 bases left between them. Germline values: CDR1 MDHEN, CDR2 SYDVKM. CDR3 sequence: CASGLDRAYSNQPQHF. In DNA form, the CDR3 reads TGTGCCAGCGGCTTAGATAGGGCATATAGCAATCAGCCCCAGCATTTT.

This clonotype was seen once. CDR3 coding DNA: TGCGCCAGCAGCCGGACAGGCGAGGGTGAAAAACTGTTTTTT. Amino acid sequence: CASSRTGEGEKLFF. The rearrangement joins TRBV5-1 to TRBJ1-4; 7 nucleotides agree with TRBD1. Trimming at V came to 4 bases and at J to 7 bases, leaving 7 bases not matched to a gene. The CDR3 consists of 14 residues. Germline V lookup: CDR1 SGHRS, CDR2 YFSETQ.

The CDR3 nucleotides are TGTGCCAGCAGCTCCTATTCCGGGACAGGGTCTAGATTGCAGTACTTC. Its protein is CASSSYSGTGSRLQYF. This rearrangement joins TRBV7-9 to TRBJ2-7, with 9 nucleotides matching TRBD1. Germline V gives CDR1 SEHNR, CDR2 FQNEAQ (reference sequence). Unmatched junction bases numbered 16, after V lost 4 bases and J lost 9 bases. The CDR3 spans 16 residues.

The chain combines TRBV18 with TRBJ2-3, with 8 nucleotides matching TRBD1. With V trimmed by 3 bases and J by 5 bases, 1 base remained unmatched. Germline V gene data show CDR1 as KGHSH and CDR2 as LQKENI. The CDR3 spans 13 residues. The CDR3 sequence: CASSPTGGDTQYF. The DNA of the CDR3 is TGTGCCAGCTCACCCACAGGGGGAGATACGCAGTATTTT.

The V call is TRBV19, the J call TRBJ2-3; no definite D call. V was trimmed by 7 bases and J by 2 bases, leaving 13 bases between them. The CDR3 consists of 14 residues. The V gene's germline CDR1 is LNHDA and CDR2 SQIVND (reference sequence). The CDR3 DNA reads TGTGCCAGTACAGACACTTTCGACACAGATACGCAGTATTTT. Translated, it gives CASTDTFDTDTQYF.

V usage is TRBV7-8 and J usage is TRBJ1-5; TRBD1 aligns across 7 bases. This CDR3 comprises 15 residues. Germline assignment: CDR1 SGHVS and CDR2 FQNEAQ. V trimming: 5 bases; J trimming: 3 bases; junction bases outside the gene matches: 7. The CDR3 DNA sequence: TGTGCCAGCAGCGCGCTCACAGGGGACAATCAGCCCCAGCATTTT. Its translation: CASSALTGDNQPQHF.

The chain is built from TRBV20-1 and TRBJ2-2; 9 bases are shared with TRBD2. The V segment lost 5 bases and the J segment 4 bases; nucleotides outside the gene matches: 8. Germline V gene sequence: CDR1 DFQATT, CDR2 SNEGSKA (reference sequence). The CDR3 covers 15 residues. This chain's CDR3 is CSAPQLAGPTGELFF. The CDR3 DNA follows: TGCAGTGCTCCCCAGCTAGCGGGGCCCACCGGGGAGCTGTTTTTT.

The chain recombines TRBV20-1 with TRBJ2-3, with 9 bases that match TRBD1. CDR1 is DFQATT and CDR2 is SNEGSKA in the germline V gene (reference sequence). The CDR3 consists of 16 residues. J was trimmed by 3 bases and V by 1 base; bases with no gene match: 8. In DNA form, the CDR3 reads TGCAGTGCTAGAGGTGACAGGGGGATCTGGACAGATACGCAGTATTTT. It yields the protein CSARGDRGIWTDTQYF.

The sample holds one count of this clonotype. The J gene is TRBJ1-4, the V gene TRBV4-3; 7 nucleotides line up with TRBD1. In germline, CDR1 is LGHNA, CDR2 YSLEER. CDR3 size: 17 residues. V shed 0 bases, J shed 0 bases, and the junction held 4 bases outside the gene matches. The CDR3 loop reads CASSQEPGGATNEKLFF. CDR3 coding DNA: TGCGCCAGCAGCCAAGAACCAGGGGGGGCAACTAATGAAAAACTGTTTTTT.

The sample holds one count of this clonotype. J is TRBJ2-7 and V is TRBV10-2; 11 nucleotides match TRBD2. Trimming at V came to 8 bases and at J to 2 bases, leaving 5 bases not matched to a gene. This CDR3 spans 14 amino acids. From germline, CDR1 is WSHSY and CDR2 SAAADI. This chain's CDR3 is CASLGTSGTYEQYF. The CDR3 nucleotides read TGCGCCAGCCTGGGGACTAGCGGCACCTACGAGCAGTACTTC.

The chain uses TRBV12-3 or TRBV12-4 and TRBJ1-3, with a possible D match to TRBD1 (6 bases). The V gene lost 4 bases and the J gene lost 0 bases, with 10 bases spanning the gap. There are 15 residues in the CDR3. In nucleotides, the CDR3 is TGTGCCAGCAGTTACAGGGTCTCCTCTGGAAACACCATATATTTT. Translation: CASSYRVSSGNTIYF.

CDR3 sequence: CASSPREGGGEAFF. The DNA of the CDR3 is TGTGCCAGCAGCCCCAGGGAAGGGGGCGGCGAAGCTTTCTTT. The V call is TRBV7-8, the J call TRBJ1-1; 7 bases fit TRBD1. V dropped 5 bases and J dropped 8; count of bases not matched to a gene: 11. Germline CDR1 and CDR2: SGHVS and FQNEAQ. The CDR3 extends over 14 amino acids.

The V and J genes are TRBV19 and TRBJ2-6; the D is unclear. CDR1 is LNHDA and CDR2 is SQIVND in the germline V gene (reference sequence). Trimming stripped 1 base from V and 3 bases from J, with 7 bases between. The length of the CDR3 is 15 residues. DNA of the CDR3: TGTGCCAGTAGTATAGTCCCCATTGGGGCCAACGTCCTGACTTTC. This gives the protein CASSIVPIGANVLTF.

V and J are TRBV5-1 and TRBJ2-3; D gene uncertain. The CDR3 spans 13 residues. Trimming cost V 4 bases and J 0 bases, with 6 bases left between them. Germline V gene data show CDR1 as SGHRS and CDR2 as YFSETQ. Written as DNA, the CDR3 is TGCGCCAGCAGCCCCCTCAGCACAGATACGCAGTATTTT. Amino acid sequence: CASSPLSTDTQYF. Looking up the rest from reference TRBV5-1 and TRBJ2-3 gives the full variable domain: KAGVTQTPRYLIKTRGQQVTLSCSPISGHRSVSWYQQTPGQGLQFLFEYFSETQRNKGNFPGRFSGRQFSNSRSEMNVSTLELGDSALYLCASSPLSTDTQYFGPGTRLTVL.

The chain is built from TRBV20-1 and TRBJ2-3; D assignment may be TRBD1 or TRBD2 (5 bases each). V lost 0 bases and J lost 11, with 12 bases in between. Germline V gene sequence: CDR1 DFQATT, CDR2 SNEGSKA (reference sequence). The CDR3 contains 12 residues. CDR3 coding DNA: TGCAGTGCTAGAGAGAGGGGTACCGGGCAGTATTTT. This sequence encodes CSARERGTGQYF.

In DNA, the CDR3 is TGTGCCAGCAGCGAAGGACTTCGCAATGAGCAGTTCTTC. It encodes CASSEGLRNEQFF. V gene TRBV9 combines with J gene TRBJ2-1, with a tentative D call TRBD2 (5 bases). The CDR3 consists of 13 residues. Germline CDR1 and CDR2: SGDLS and YYNGEE. V was clipped by 3 bases and J by 6 bases, with 10 bases between them.

J is TRBJ2-3 and V is TRBV20-1; 7 bases map to TRBD1. The V and J ends lost 3 bases and 7 bases, in that order; junction bases with no gene match: 7. Germline values: CDR1 DFQATT, CDR2 SNEGSKA (reference sequence). This CDR3 region has 13 residues. The CDR3 DNA is TGCAGTGCTAGCATCGTGACAGGGAATACGCAGTATTTT. Its protein product is CSASIVTGNTQYF.

V usage is TRBV7-9 and J usage is TRBJ1-5, with D possibly TRBD1 on 5 matching bases. Germline V gene data show CDR1 as SEHNR and CDR2 as FQNEAQ (reference sequence). Trimming pared 5 bases from V and 5 bases from J, leaving 7 bases between. CDR3 length: 12 amino acids. The CDR3 sequence is CASSPQDQPQHF. The CDR3 nucleotides read TGTGCCAGCAGCCCACAGGATCAGCCCCAGCATTTT.

The genes are TRBV15 and TRBJ2-5; the match to TRBD1 covers 9 bases. Looked up from germline, CDR1 is LNHNV and CDR2 is YYDKDF (reference sequence). CDR3 length: 15 amino acids. V dropped 3 bases and J dropped 5; count of bases not matched to a gene: 7. The CDR3 DNA follows: TGTGCCACCAGCAGCACCGGGACAGGGAAGGAGACCCAGTACTTC. The encoded protein is CATSSTGTGKETQYF.

This chain links TRBV20-1 with TRBJ2-2; no clear D. Germline V gene lookup returns CDR1 DFQATT and CDR2 SNEGSKA (reference sequence). Deletions cut 3 bases from V and 0 bases from J, with 8 bases between. The CDR3 is made up of 14 amino acids. CDR3 sequence reads: CSASFRTNTGELFF. CDR3 DNA: TGCAGTGCTAGTTTTCGGACGAACACCGGGGAGCTGTTTTTT.

This sequence joins TRBV7-2 and TRBJ2-1; 8 positions agree with TRBD2. V gave up 3 bases and J gave up 7 bases; unmatched junction bases: 2. This CDR3 comprises 13 residues. Per the germline V gene, CDR1 is SGHTA and CDR2 is FQGNSA. The CDR3 protein is CASSFAGGNEQFF. CDR3 nucleotides: TGTGCCAGCAGCTTTGCGGGGGGTAATGAGCAGTTCTTC.

This chain connects TRBV4-3 to TRBJ2-3, with D possibly being TRBD2 (6 bases). V lost 5 bases and J 6 bases, leaving 18 bases between the germline ends. There are 15 residues in the CDR3. Germline loops: CDR1 LGHNA, CDR2 YSLEER. CDR3 amino acids: CASSSEGLGEDTQYF. The CDR3 DNA sequence: TGCGCCAGCAGCTCGGAGGGACTCGGAGAGGATACGCAGTATTTT.

This chain uses TRBV13 with TRBJ2-3; perhaps TRBD1 as D (6 bases). Per germline, CDR1 PRHDT and CDR2 FYEKMQ (reference sequence). This CDR3 is built from 13 residues. Trimming cost V 5 bases and J 6 bases, with 12 bases left between them. The CDR3 loop is CASSLRTADTQYF. CDR3 nucleotides: TGTGCCAGCAGCCTAAGGACAGCGGATACGCAGTATTTT.

The genes are TRBV20-1 and TRBJ2-3; D unresolved. This CDR3 contains 12 residues. Trimming removed 6 bases from V and 6 bases from J, with 13 bases in between. Per the germline V gene, CDR1 is DFQATT and CDR2 is SNEGSKA (reference sequence). The CDR3 reads CSATPPKDTQYF. CDR3 DNA: TGCAGTGCCACGCCCCCTAAGGATACGCAGTATTTT.

The V and J genes are TRBV30 and TRBJ1-3; D possibly corresponds to TRBD1 (5 bases). The CDR3 is 14 residues long. Trimming took off 7 bases at V and 0 bases at J, with 13 bases between the two ends. In germline, CDR1 is GTSNPN, CDR2 SVGIG (reference sequence). The DNA of the CDR3 is TGTGCCTCCCTAGGGGAACTCTCTGGAAACACCATATATTTT. Translation: CASLGELSGNTIYF.